The 25 T cell receptor beta chains listed next were all sequenced from one sample in a study of cytomegalovirus exposure and HLA in healthy donors. With 60 Vbeta and 13 Jbeta primers, the PCR was carried out. Some clones are missing from TCRdb's copy, which holds only in-frame ones; the method was immunoSEQ multiplex PCR. Of hundreds of thousands of clones in the sample, around 78% were seen once. Sequenced input: PBMCs. Receptors originate from a boy between 10 and 17 years old in good health and CMV-seronegative.

This rearrangement joins TRBV4-2 to TRBJ1-5, with 8 bases that match TRBD1. The CDR3 contains 17 residues. Germline CDR1 is LGHNA and CDR2 is YNFKEQ. J lost 3 bases, V lost 3 bases, and 10 bases had no gene match. CDR3 sequence reads: CASSQARQGISNQPQHF. CDR3 bases: TGTGCCAGCAGCCAGGCTCGACAGGGGATCTCCAATCAGCCCCAGCATTTT.

About this clone: Germline and junction disagree at one end, which may indicate a read error. The V call is TRBV7-2, the J call TRBJ1-2; the D gene is possibly TRBD1 (6 bases). This CDR3 spans 13 amino acids. In germline, CDR1 is SGHTA, CDR2 FQGNSA. The CDR3 DNA follows: TGTGCCAGCAGCTTAGCAGACAGGTTTGGCTACCCCTTC. Translation gives CASSLADRFGYPF.

V is TRBV6-5 and J is TRBJ2-7, with 7 bases fitting TRBD2. With 6 bases clipped from V and 1 base from J, the junction kept 6 bases outside the gene matches. This CDR3 has 14 amino acids. Germline V gene sequence: CDR1 MNHEY, CDR2 SVGAGI. CDR3 sequence: CASSFLGGSYEQYF. In nucleotides, the CDR3 is TGTGCCAGCAGCTTTCTCGGGGGGTCCTACGAGCAGTACTTC.

The chain carries TRBV6-5 and TRBJ1-2; 10 bases are shared with TRBD1. The CDR3 spans 15 residues. J lost 8 bases, V lost 0 bases, and 6 bases had no gene match. Germline CDR1 MNHEY, CDR2 SVGAGI. In nucleotides, the CDR3 is TGTGCCAGCAGTTACTCAAGACAGGGGGCGCAAGGCTACACCTTC. Protein: CASSYSRQGAQGYTF.

The gene calls are TRBV6-4 and TRBJ1-4; no clear D gene. From germline, CDR1 is MRHNA and CDR2 SNTAGT. Trimming took 2 bases from V and 6 from J, leaving 16 bases between them. The CDR3 is made up of 16 amino acids. CDR3: CASSDAADLWDEKLFF. CDR3 nucleotide sequence: TGTGCCAGCAGTGACGCGGCAGATTTGTGGGATGAAAAACTGTTTTTT.

In this sample, this clone turned up a few times. The chain couples TRBV4-1 to TRBJ2-1; 9 positions match TRBD2. The CDR3 has 16 amino acids. Looked up from germline, CDR1 is MGHRA and CDR2 is YSYEKL. The J segment lost 3 bases and the V segment lost 3 bases, leaving 6 bases of the junction unmatched. The CDR3 loop reads CASSHLGLANYNEQFF. The CDR3 DNA reads TGCGCCAGCAGCCACCTCGGACTAGCGAACTACAATGAGCAGTTCTTC.

V is TRBV5-4 and J is TRBJ1-1; D perhaps matches TRBD1 (5 bases). The CDR3 contains 15 residues. Germline V CDR1 and CDR2: SGHNT, YYREEE (reference sequence). Between the trimmed V and J ends, which lost 0 bases and 5 bases, there was a span of 14 bases. In DNA form, the CDR3 reads TGTGCCAGCAGCTTGGCCGCGGGGGGTTGGACTGAAGCTTTCTTT. Protein product: CASSLAAGGWTEAFF.

The gene calls are TRBV11-2 and TRBJ2-1; TRBD1 might be the D (5 bases). Between the trimmed V and J ends, which lost 1 base and 6 bases, there was a span of 13 bases. This CDR3 region has 15 residues. Germline CDR1 and CDR2: SGHAT and FQNNGV. The chain's CDR3 is CASSLAVGQGNEQFF. The DNA of the CDR3 is TGTGCCAGCAGCTTAGCGGTTGGCCAGGGCAATGAGCAGTTCTTC.

The J gene is TRBJ2-4, the V gene TRBV11-2; D remains ambiguous. V lost 0 bases and J 7 bases, leaving 13 bases between the germline ends. The CDR3 loop spans 15 amino acids. Germline assignment: CDR1 SGHAT and CDR2 FQNNGV. Written as DNA, the CDR3 is TGTGCCAGCAGCTTAGATCTTCTACCCTCGAACATTCAGTACTTC. The encoded protein is CASSLDLLPSNIQYF.

V and J are TRBV27 and TRBJ1-3; no clear D gene. V gave up 5 bases and J gave up 0 bases, with 8 bases separating them. Germline V gene data show CDR1 as MNHEY and CDR2 as SMNVEV (reference sequence). CDR3 length: 14 amino acids. CDR3 region: CASSIGSSGNTIYF. CDR3 in DNA: TGTGCCAGCAGTATCGGGAGCTCTGGAAACACCATATATTTT.

This clone appeared a few times. The chain employs TRBV30 and TRBJ1-1; 8 bases line up with TRBD1. The CDR3 covers 13 residues. V was clipped by 3 bases and J by 7 bases; unmatched bases: 7. The germline V gene encodes CDR1 GTSNPN and CDR2 SVGIG (reference sequence). The CDR3 loop reads CAWSLDRDDEAFF. The CDR3 region has the DNA TGTGCCTGGAGCCTGGACAGGGATGATGAAGCTTTCTTT.

The rearrangement links TRBV7-9 to TRBJ2-2; perhaps TRBD2 as D (6 bases). Trimming cost V 8 bases and J 4 bases, with 14 bases left between them. This CDR3 has 14 amino acids. The germline V gene has CDR1 SEHNR and CDR2 FQNEAQ (reference sequence). CDR3 bases: TGTGCCAGCCATGGGGGGTTCAGCACCGGGGAGCTGTTTTTT. This translates into CASHGGFSTGELFF.

This clone turned up a few times. The rearrangement links TRBV6-5 to TRBJ2-2; the D gene is possibly TRBD2 (6 bases). Germline CDR1 and CDR2: MNHEY and SVGAGI. V shed 5 bases and J shed 8 bases, with 9 bases lying between them. The CDR3 has 12 amino acids. DNA of the CDR3: TGTGCCAGCAGTCGTCGGGGGGGGGAGCTGTTTTTT. Its translation is CASSRRGGELFF.

This clone showed up just a few times. The chain combines TRBV4-2 with TRBJ2-5; 9 bases agree with TRBD2. Germline V CDR1 and CDR2: LGHNA, YNFKEQ. The CDR3 has 20 residues. V was pared by 3 bases and J by 4 bases, with 21 bases of the junction left unmatched. The CDR3 loop is CASSQKPPLVGGRAGETQYF. For the CDR3, the DNA is TGTGCCAGCAGCCAGAAACCTCCCTTAGTGGGCGGGAGGGCCGGAGAGACCCAGTACTTC.

J is TRBJ1-3 and V is TRBV7-8; 7 bases are shared with TRBD1. V lost 3 bases, J lost 0 bases, and 11 bases stayed unmatched. The CDR3 contains 18 residues. CDR1 SGHVS and CDR2 FQNEAQ come from the germline V gene. The CDR3, as DNA: TGTGCCAGCAGCTTTCGAGTCCGACAGGGTCCCTCTGGAAACACCATATATTTT. Its translation is CASSFRVRQGPSGNTIYF.

This rearrangement joins TRBV9 to TRBJ2-7; weak D call: TRBD2 (5 bases). Trimming removed 4 bases at V and 0 bases at J, with 29 bases between. Germline V gene lookup returns CDR1 SGDLS and CDR2 YYNGEE. This CDR3 region has 20 residues. CDR3 sequence reads: CASSIIRRTAGRRVSYEQYF. The CDR3 DNA sequence: TGTGCCAGCAGCATCATCCGCCGGACTGCGGGTCGTAGGGTCTCCTACGAGCAGTACTTC.

The chain links TRBV2 to TRBJ1-4; the D gene is possibly TRBD1 (6 bases). Germline V gene data show CDR1 as SNHLY and CDR2 as FYNNEI. V was cut by 2 bases and J by 1 base, with 23 bases left in between. This CDR3 has 20 residues. The CDR3 region is CASSERPQRQEILTNEKLFF. The CDR3 DNA is TGTGCCAGCAGTGAACGACCCCAACGACAGGAGATATTAACTAATGAAAAACTGTTTTTT. The complete variable domain, with remaining parts taken from reference TRBV2 and TRBJ1-4, reads EPEVTQTPSHQVTQMGQEVILRCVPISNHLYFYWYRQILGQKVEFLVSFYNNEISEKSEIFDDQFSVERPDGSNFTLKIRSTKLEDSAMYFCASSERPQRQEILTNEKLFFGSGTQLSVL.

This clone occurred once. The junction differs from germline at one of its ends, possibly a read error. The chain links TRBV19 to TRBJ2-5; 8 nucleotides agree with TRBD1. The CDR3 runs 13 residues. Looked up from germline, CDR1 is LNHDA and CDR2 is SQIVND (reference sequence). This CDR3 reads CASSIGRGQATDF. The CDR3 DNA reads as TGTGCCAGTAGTATAGGGAGGGGACAGGCGACGGACTTC.

The chain uses TRBV5-4 and TRBJ1-1; no clear D gene. Per germline, CDR1 SGHNT and CDR2 YYREEE (reference sequence). Trimming removed 0 bases at V and 1 base at J, with 4 bases between. The CDR3 loop spans 13 amino acids. The CDR3 reads CASSLEANTEAFF. The CDR3 bases are TGTGCCAGCAGCTTGGAAGCGAACACTGAAGCTTTCTTT.

This clone was observed a single time. The V gene is TRBV10-1, the J gene TRBJ2-3; the match to TRBD2 covers 7 bases. The CDR3 totals 16 residues. Germline V gene data show CDR1 as WNHNN and CDR2 as SYGVQD (reference sequence). The V and J ends lost 2 bases and 1 base, in that order; junction bases with no gene match: 6. CDR3 in DNA: TGCGCCAGCAGTGAGGGGCTAGCGGTGGGCACAGATACGCAGTATTTT. It specifies CASSEGLAVGTDTQYF.

The J gene is TRBJ2-7, the V gene TRBV9; perhaps TRBD1 as D (5 bases). Germline V gene lookup returns CDR1 SGDLS and CDR2 YYNGEE. Trimming took 3 bases from V and 3 from J, leaving 10 bases between them. CDR3 length: 13 amino acids. The chain's CDR3 is CASSAPGHYEQYF. CDR3 nucleotide sequence: TGTGCCAGCAGCGCCCCAGGGCACTACGAGCAGTACTTC. Full variable domain (rest looked up from reference TRBV9 and TRBJ2-7): DSGVTQTPKHLITATGQRVTLRCSPRSGDLSVYWYQQSLDQGLQFLIQYYNGEERAKGNILERFSAQQFPDLHSELNLSSLELGDSALYFCASSAPGHYEQYFGPGTRLTVT.

The chain uses TRBV6-5 and TRBJ1-1; 8 bases are shared with TRBD1. V lost 2 bases to trimming and J lost 5 bases; unmatched junction nucleotides: 4. The CDR3 spans 14 residues. Per the germline V gene, CDR1 is MNHEY and CDR2 is SVGAGI. The CDR3 nucleotides read TGTGCCAGCAGTTACGACAGGGGTGGGACTGAAGCTTTCTTT. Translated: CASSYDRGGTEAFF.

V usage is TRBV19 and J usage is TRBJ2-7, with TRBD2 matching 7 bases. Germline lookup yields CDR1 LNHDA and CDR2 SQIVND (reference sequence). The CDR3 consists of 14 residues. V was clipped by 1 base and J by 3 bases; unmatched bases: 3. The CDR3 sequence is CASSIVAGVYEQYF. The CDR3 DNA reads as TGTGCCAGTAGTATAGTGGCGGGAGTCTACGAGCAGTACTTC.

The chain couples TRBV9 to TRBJ2-1; 8 bases are a match to TRBD2. The CDR3 sequence is 16 residues long. The germline CDR1 and CDR2 sequences are SGDLS and YYNGEE. Trimming cost V 1 base and J 2 bases; bases outside gene matches: 5. This CDR3 is CASSVSLAGPYNEQFF. CDR3 sequence (DNA): TGTGCCAGCAGCGTATCTTTAGCGGGGCCCTACAATGAGCAGTTCTTC.

The chain employs TRBV12-5 and TRBJ2-5; D perhaps matches TRBD1 (7 bases). This CDR3 has 14 amino acids. Trimming left V 6 bases short and J 4 bases short, with 15 bases between. Germline CDR1 is LGHNT and CDR2 is FRNRAP. The CDR3 coding sequence is TGTGCTAGTGGCCAGGGGGGTTTTGGAGAGACCCAGTACTTC. Translated: CASGQGGFGETQYF.